This T cell receptor (beta chain) was obtained from a study of beta chain features in type 1 diabetes. Regarding the study as a whole: A pattern of fewer insertions and more deletions at VDJ junctions was seen in type 1 diabetes patients. Shorter TCRB CDR3s, moderately but significantly so, marked every one of the four CD4+ subsets in Type 1 diabetes patients. Patients showed naive, central memory and Treg TCRB repertoires that appeared more similar than those of healthy donors.

Reverse transcription of all isolated RNA meant that expressed TCRB transcripts were sequenced. Assay used: immunoSEQ multiplex PCR; TCRdb lists only in-frame clones, some missing. The repertoire has a few hundred thousand clones, 16% of them found once; the top ten carry roughly 0.08%. In germline, CDR1 is SGDLS, CDR2 YYNGEE. J gave up 7 bases and V 4 bases, and 4 bases lay outside the gene matches. The CDR3 spans 14 residues. Worth noting for this clone: What it recognizes is unknown.

The sample comprised naive CD4+ T cells from blood. The V call is TRBV9, the J call TRBJ2-1, with 11 bases fitting TRBD2. The source is a man aged 25 to 40 with type 1 diabetes. For the CDR3, the DNA is TGTGCCAGCAGCAGCACTAGCGGGAGTAATGAGCAGTTCTTC. This codes for CASSSTSGSNEQFF.